The 3 T cell receptor beta chains listed next were all sequenced from one sample in a study of T cells in Graves' hyperthyroidism and ophthalmopathy. The TCR beta CDR3 regions underwent amplification using RNA transcripts as the source. Using the HTBI primer set, a first-round RT-PCR was run on the TCR CDR3. TCRdb called the multiplex PCR reads again in MiXCR, with one record for every CDR3 protein. The sample carries about 350,000 distinct CDR3 sequences, under 20% recorded once. Sequenced: blood. The receptors stem from a woman in her late teens or twenties with Graves' hyperthyroidism.

At least ten counts were recorded for this clonotype. This chain connects TRBV7-9 to TRBJ2-7; D gene unclear. The CDR3 extends over 14 amino acids. The V gene lost 5 bases and the J gene lost 0 bases, with 11 bases spanning the gap. The germline V gene has CDR1 SEHNR and CDR2 FQNEAQ (reference sequence). The CDR3 protein is CASSPDPNSYEQYF. The CDR3, as DNA: TGTGCCAGCAGCCCCGATCCGAACTCCTACGAGCAGTACTTC. Filled out from reference TRBV7-9 and TRBJ2-7, the complete variable domain reads DTGVSQNPRHKITKRGQNVTFRCDPISEHNRLYWYRQTLGQGPEFLTYFQNEAQLEKSRLLSDRFSAERPKGSFSTLEIQRTEQGDSAMYLCASSPDPNSYEQYFGPGTRLTVT.

This clonotype has ten or more counts. CDR3 sequence: CASTSGGRAIQYF. Here the CDR3 DNA reads TGTGCCAGCACCTCAGGGGGCAGGGCCATTCAGTACTTC. The J gene is TRBJ2-4, the V gene TRBV12-3 or TRBV12-4, with TRBD1 identical over 8 bases. The CDR3 sequence is 13 residues long. The J segment lost 9 bases and the V segment lost 7 bases, leaving 8 bases of the junction unmatched.

In this sample, this clonotype turned up many times. The chain uses TRBV12-3 or TRBV12-4 and TRBJ2-7; TRBD1 might be the D (6 bases). This CDR3 region has 16 residues. The V end lost 5 bases, the J end lost 3 bases, and 20 bases lay between the germline ends. As DNA, the CDR3 is TGTGCCAGCAGTGTACGGACAGCGCGGTATATCTACGAGCAGTACTTC. It encodes CASSVRTARYIYEQYF.